A selection of T cell receptor beta chains follows, all from one sample in a study of technical replicates of blood from several donors. Profiled with immunoSEQ multiplex PCR; TCRdb holds only in-frame clones, not every one. The sample includes about 68,000 clones, about 97% of them seen just once. What was sequenced was T cells isolated from PBMCs. The receptors derive from a human donor in good health. The CDR3 runs from the conserved cysteine through the conserved F or W. The D gene is left open where the match is weak. Some rows have no size entry. The others give once, few or many, or a class for an expanded clone.

TRBV6-5	TRBJ2-7	-	-	CASSYEGGSYEQYF	TGTGCCAGCAGTTACGAAGGGGGATCCTACGAGCAGTACTTC
TRBV27	TRBJ1-5	-	TRBD1	CATRGQGGFWSNQPQHF	TGTGCCACACGTGGACAGGGAGGTTTTTGGAGCAATCAGCCCCAGCATTTT
TRBV6-5	TRBJ1-1	-	TRBD1	CASSRQGTNTEAFF	TGTGCCAGCAGTAGACAGGGAACCAACACTGAAGCTTTCTTT
TRBV27	TRBJ2-3	-	-	CASSLTGGGGYTQYF	TGTGCCAGCAGTTTGACCGGTGGAGGCGGATATACGCAGTATTTT
TRBV6-5	TRBJ1-1	once	-	CASIYQGYGVGEAFF	TGTGCCAGCATATACCAGGGATACGGCGTCGGAGAAGCTTTCTTT
TRBV4-1	TRBJ1-1	-	-	CASSQDEGNTEAFF	TGCGCCAGCAGCCAAGACGAGGGGAACACTGAAGCTTTCTTT
TRBV25-1	TRBJ2-7	-	TRBD1	CASSGDSESSYEQYF	TGTGCCAGCAGTGGGGACAGTGAGAGCTCCTACGAGCAGTACTTC
TRBV30	TRBJ2-1	-	-	CAWSVRLVGEQFF	TGTGCCTGGAGTGTAAGACTAGTTGGTGAGCAGTTCTTC
TRBV6-5	TRBJ1-3	-	TRBD1	CASRAPQGYGNTIYF	TGTGCCAGCAGAGCACCACAGGGGTATGGAAACACCATATATTTT
TRBV28	TRBJ2-1	-	TRBD1	CASSSSTGGDYNEQFF	TGTGCCAGCAGTTCTTCAACAGGGGGCGACTACAATGAGCAGTTCTTC
TRBV10-1	TRBJ2-7	-	TRBD2	CASSPSSGRGNEQYF	TGCGCCAGCAGCCCCTCTAGCGGGAGAGGGAACGAGCAGTACTTC
TRBV2	TRBJ1-5	-	TRBD1	CASTEDRVNQPQHF	TGTGCCAGCACTGAGGACAGGGTGAATCAGCCCCAGCATTTT
TRBV6-6	TRBJ2-7	once	TRBD1	CASRTGSYEQYF	TGTGCCAGCAGGACAGGGAGCTACGAGCAGTACTTC
TRBV28	TRBJ1-2	-	-	CASERTDPFNYGYTF	TGTGCCAGCGAACGGACAGACCCCTTTAACTATGGCTACACCTTC
TRBV7-9	TRBJ2-3	-	TRBD2	CASSLESREGRIDTQYF	TGTGCCAGCAGCTTAGAATCGCGGGAGGGCAGGATAGATACGCAGTATTTT
TRBV7-8	TRBJ2-7	-	TRBD2	CASSPRTSGIWEQYF	TGTGCCAGCAGCCCTAGGACTAGCGGGATCTGGGAGCAGTACTTC
TRBV5-6	TRBJ2-7	-	-	CASSSPLRGSYEQYF	TGTGCCAGCAGTTCCCCCCTGCGAGGTTCCTACGAGCAGTACTTC
TRBV4-1	TRBJ1-1	-	-	CASSQASGSGNTEAFF	TGCGCCAGCAGCCAGGCCTCAGGGTCGGGGAACACTGAAGCTTTCTTT
TRBV18	TRBJ2-7	-	TRBD2	CASSPPSGSYEQYF	TGTGCCAGCTCACCACCTAGCGGGAGCTACGAGCAGTACTTC
TRBV27	TRBJ1-1	-	TRBD1	CASSFLTGTGPDTEAFF	TGTGCCAGCAGTTTTCTAACCGGGACAGGGCCGGACACTGAAGCTTTCTTT
TRBV20-1	TRBJ1-1	-	-	CSASEGLEAFF	TGCAGTGCTAGTGAGGGCTTGGAAGCTTTCTTT
TRBV25-1	TRBJ2-1	-	-	CASSETNAGEQFF	TGTGCCAGCAGTGAAACGAACGCCGGTGAGCAGTTCTTC
TRBV6-6	TRBJ1-1	-	-	CASSYSRDTEAFF	TGTGCCAGCAGTTACTCCAGGGACACTGAAGCTTTCTTT
TRBV6-5	TRBJ2-7	-	-	CASSYRGGAYEQYF	TGTGCCAGCAGTTATAGAGGGGGGGCCTACGAGCAGTACTTC
TRBV27	TRBJ2-1	once	TRBD2	CASSPGLYNEQFF	TGTGCCAGCAGTCCGGGACTATACAATGAGCAGTTCTTC
TRBV19	TRBJ2-5	once	TRBD1	CATQGATGETQYF	TGTGCCACGCAGGGGGCTACCGGTGAGACCCAGTACTTC
TRBV5-4	TRBJ1-2	-	-	CASSLSLTAFYGYTF	TGTGCCAGCAGCCTTAGTCTGACAGCCTTCTATGGCTACACCTTC
TRBV5-6	TRBJ2-7	-	TRBD1	CASSLQGYEQYF	TGTGCCAGCAGCTTACAGGGGTACGAGCAGTACTTC
TRBV9	TRBJ1-1	-	-	CASSVEGLWNTEAFF	TGTGCCAGCAGCGTAGAAGGACTGTGGAACACTGAAGCTTTCTTT